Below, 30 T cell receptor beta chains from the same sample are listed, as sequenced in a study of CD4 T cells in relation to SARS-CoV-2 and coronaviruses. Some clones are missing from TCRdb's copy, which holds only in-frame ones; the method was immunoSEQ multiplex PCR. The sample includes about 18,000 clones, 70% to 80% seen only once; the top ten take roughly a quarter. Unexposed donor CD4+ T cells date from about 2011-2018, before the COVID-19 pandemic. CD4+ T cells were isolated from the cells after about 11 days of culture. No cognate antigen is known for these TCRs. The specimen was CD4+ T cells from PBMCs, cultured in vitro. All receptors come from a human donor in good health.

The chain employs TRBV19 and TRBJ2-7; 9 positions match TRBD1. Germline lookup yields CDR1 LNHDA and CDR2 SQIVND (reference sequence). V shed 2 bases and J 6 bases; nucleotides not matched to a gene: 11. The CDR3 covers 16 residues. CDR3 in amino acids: CASSITSAQGAGEQYF. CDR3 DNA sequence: TGTGCCAGTAGTATAACTAGCGCACAGGGGGCGGGCGAGCAGTACTTC.

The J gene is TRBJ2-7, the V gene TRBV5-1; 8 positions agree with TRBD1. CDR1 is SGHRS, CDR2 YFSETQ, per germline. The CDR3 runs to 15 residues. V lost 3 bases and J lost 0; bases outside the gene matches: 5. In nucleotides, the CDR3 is TGCGCCAGCAGCTCCAGACAGGGGACCTCCTACGAGCAGTACTTC. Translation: CASSSRQGTSYEQYF.

CDR3 in DNA: TGTGCCTGCCGACTAGCGGGAGGTAATGAGCAGTTCTTC. Residues: CACRLAGGNEQFF. The chain combines TRBV30 with TRBJ2-1; 13 positions match TRBD2. The ends lost 6 bases at V and 7 bases at J; junction bases unmatched: 3. Looked up from germline, CDR1 is GTSNPN and CDR2 is SVGIG (reference sequence). This CDR3 spans 13 amino acids.

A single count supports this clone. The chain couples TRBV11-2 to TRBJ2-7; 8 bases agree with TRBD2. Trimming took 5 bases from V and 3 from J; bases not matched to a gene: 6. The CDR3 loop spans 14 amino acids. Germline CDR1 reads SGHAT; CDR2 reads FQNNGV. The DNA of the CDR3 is TGTGCCAGCAGCCTCGGACTAGCCAACTACGAGCAGTACTTC. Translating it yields CASSLGLANYEQYF. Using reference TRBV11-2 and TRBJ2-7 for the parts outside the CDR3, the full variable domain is EAGVAQSPRYKIIEKRQSVAFWCNPISGHATLYWYQQILGQGPKLLIQFQNNGVVDDSQLPKDRFSAERLKGVDSTLKIQPAKLEDSAVYLCASSLGLANYEQYFGPGTRLTVT.

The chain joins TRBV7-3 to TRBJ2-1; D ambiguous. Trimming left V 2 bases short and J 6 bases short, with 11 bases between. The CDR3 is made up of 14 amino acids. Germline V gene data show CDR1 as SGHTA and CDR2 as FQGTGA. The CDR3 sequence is CASSLLGRGNEQFF. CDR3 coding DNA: TGTGCCAGCAGCTTACTCGGGCGAGGCAATGAGCAGTTCTTC.

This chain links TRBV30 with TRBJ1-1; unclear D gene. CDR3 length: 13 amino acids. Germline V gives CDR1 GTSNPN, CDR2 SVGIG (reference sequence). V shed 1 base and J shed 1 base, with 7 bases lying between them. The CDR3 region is CAWSDLRNTEAFF. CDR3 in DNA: TGTGCCTGGAGTGACCTGCGGAACACTGAAGCTTTCTTT.

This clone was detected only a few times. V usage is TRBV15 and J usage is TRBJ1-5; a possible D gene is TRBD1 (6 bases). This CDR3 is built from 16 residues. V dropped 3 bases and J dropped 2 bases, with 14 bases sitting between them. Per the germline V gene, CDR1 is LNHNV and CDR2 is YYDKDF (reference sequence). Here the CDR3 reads CATSSVRRGGNQPQHF. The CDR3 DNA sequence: TGTGCCACCAGCAGCGTCCGCAGGGGCGGCAATCAGCCCCAGCATTTT.

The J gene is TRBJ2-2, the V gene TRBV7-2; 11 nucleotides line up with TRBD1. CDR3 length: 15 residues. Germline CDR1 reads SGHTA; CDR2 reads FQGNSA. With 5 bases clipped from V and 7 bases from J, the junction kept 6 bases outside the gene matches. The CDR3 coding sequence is TGTGCCAGCAGCAGGACAGGGGGCGAGGTCGGGGAGCTGTTTTTT. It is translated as CASSRTGGEVGELFF.

The CDR3 sequence: CASSLDGYGYTF. As DNA, the CDR3 is TGTGCCAGCAGCTTGGACGGCTATGGCTACACCTTC. The V and J genes are TRBV5-4 and TRBJ1-2; unclear D gene. The germline V and J ends were trimmed by 0 bases and 4 bases, with 4 bases remaining between them. Germline CDR1 and CDR2: SGHNT and YYREEE (reference sequence). This CDR3 comprises 12 residues.

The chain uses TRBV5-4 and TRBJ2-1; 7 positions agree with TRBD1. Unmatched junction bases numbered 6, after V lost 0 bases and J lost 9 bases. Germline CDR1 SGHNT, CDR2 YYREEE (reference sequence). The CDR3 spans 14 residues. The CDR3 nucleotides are TGTGCCAGCAGCTTGGCCGAAGGGGGCGGTGAGCAGTTCTTC. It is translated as CASSLAEGGGEQFF.

The CDR3 protein is CASSLFLIDRDFTEAFF. The CDR3 coding sequence is TGTGCCAGCTCACTTTTTTTGATCGACAGGGATTTCACTGAAGCTTTCTTT. The chain employs TRBV18 and TRBJ1-1; 7 bases match TRBD1. V was pared by 4 bases and J by 4 bases, with 15 bases of the junction left unmatched. The CDR3 length is 17 residues. Germline V gene sequence: CDR1 KGHSH, CDR2 LQKENI.

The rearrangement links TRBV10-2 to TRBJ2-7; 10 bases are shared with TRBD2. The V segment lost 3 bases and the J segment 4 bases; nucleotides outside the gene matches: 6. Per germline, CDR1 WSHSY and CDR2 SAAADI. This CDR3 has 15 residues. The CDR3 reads CASSEVAGGGYEQYF. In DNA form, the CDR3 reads TGCGCCAGCAGTGAAGTAGCGGGGGGCGGTTACGAGCAGTACTTC.

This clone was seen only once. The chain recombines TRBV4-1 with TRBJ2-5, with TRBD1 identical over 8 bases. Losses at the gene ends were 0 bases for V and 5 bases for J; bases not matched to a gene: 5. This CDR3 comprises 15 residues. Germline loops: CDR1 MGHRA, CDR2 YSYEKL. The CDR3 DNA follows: TGCGCCAGCAGCCAAGATATCGGACAGGGTGAGACCCAGTACTTC. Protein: CASSQDIGQGETQYF.

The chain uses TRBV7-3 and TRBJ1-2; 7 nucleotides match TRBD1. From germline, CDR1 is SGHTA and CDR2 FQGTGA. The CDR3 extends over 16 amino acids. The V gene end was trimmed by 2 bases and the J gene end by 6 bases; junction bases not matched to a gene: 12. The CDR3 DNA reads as TGTGCCAGCAGCTTATTACTCGTGGGGCAGGGGGATGGCTACACCTTC. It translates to CASSLLLVGQGDGYTF. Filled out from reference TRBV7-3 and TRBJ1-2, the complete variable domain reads GAGVSQTPSNKVTEKGKYVELRCDPISGHTALYWYRQSLGQGPEFLIYFQGTGAADDSGLPNDRFFAVRPEGSVSTLKIQRTERGDSAVYLCASSLLLVGQGDGYTFGSGTRLTVV.

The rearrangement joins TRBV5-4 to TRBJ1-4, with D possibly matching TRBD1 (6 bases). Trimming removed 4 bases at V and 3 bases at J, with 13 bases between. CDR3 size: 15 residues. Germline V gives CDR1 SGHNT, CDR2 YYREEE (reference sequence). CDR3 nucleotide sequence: TGTGCCAGCAGCCAAACAGGGACGGCTAATGAAAAACTGTTTTTT. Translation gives CASSQTGTANEKLFF.

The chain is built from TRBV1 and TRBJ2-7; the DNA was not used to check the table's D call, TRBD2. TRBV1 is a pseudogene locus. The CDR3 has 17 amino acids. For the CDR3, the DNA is TGCACCAGCAGCCAAGATAGGGGACTAGCGGATTTCTACGAGCAGTACTTC. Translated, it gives CTSSQDRGLADFYEQYF.

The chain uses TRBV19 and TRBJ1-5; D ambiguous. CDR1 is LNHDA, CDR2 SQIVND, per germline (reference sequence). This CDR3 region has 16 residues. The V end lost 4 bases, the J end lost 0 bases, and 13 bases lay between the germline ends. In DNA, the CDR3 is TGTGCCAGTAGTACCCGAGTTACCCATAGCAATCAGCCCCAGCATTTT. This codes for CASSTRVTHSNQPQHF.

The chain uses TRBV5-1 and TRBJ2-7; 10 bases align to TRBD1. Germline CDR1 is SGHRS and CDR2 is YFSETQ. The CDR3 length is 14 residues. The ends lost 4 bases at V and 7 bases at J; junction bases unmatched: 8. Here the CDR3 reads CASSTGQGDWEQYF. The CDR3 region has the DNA TGCGCCAGCAGCACCGGACAGGGGGATTGGGAGCAGTACTTC. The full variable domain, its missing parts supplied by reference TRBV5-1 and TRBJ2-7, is KAGVTQTPRYLIKTRGQQVTLSCSPISGHRSVSWYQQTPGQGLQFLFEYFSETQRNKGNFPGRFSGRQFSNSRSEMNVSTLELGDSALYLCASSTGQGDWEQYFGPGTRLTVT.

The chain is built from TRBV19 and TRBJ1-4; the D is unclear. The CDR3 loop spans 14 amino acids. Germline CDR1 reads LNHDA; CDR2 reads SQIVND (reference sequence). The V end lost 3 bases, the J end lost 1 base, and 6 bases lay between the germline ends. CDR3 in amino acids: CASSIGRTNEKLFF. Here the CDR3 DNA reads TGTGCCAGTAGTATCGGCAGAACTAATGAAAAACTGTTTTTT.

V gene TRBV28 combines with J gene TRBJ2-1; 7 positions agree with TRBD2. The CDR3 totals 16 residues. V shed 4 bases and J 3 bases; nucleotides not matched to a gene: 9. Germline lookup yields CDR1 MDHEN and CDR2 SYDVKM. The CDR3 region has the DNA TGTGCCAGCAGTTATCCCCGCGGGAGACACTACAATGAGCAGTTCTTC. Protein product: CASSYPRGRHYNEQFF.

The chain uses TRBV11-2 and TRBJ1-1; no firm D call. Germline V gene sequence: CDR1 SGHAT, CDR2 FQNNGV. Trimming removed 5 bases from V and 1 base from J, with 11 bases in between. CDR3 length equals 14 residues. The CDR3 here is CASSQSVTNTEAFF. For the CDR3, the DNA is TGTGCCAGCAGCCAGAGCGTTACGAACACTGAAGCTTTCTTT.

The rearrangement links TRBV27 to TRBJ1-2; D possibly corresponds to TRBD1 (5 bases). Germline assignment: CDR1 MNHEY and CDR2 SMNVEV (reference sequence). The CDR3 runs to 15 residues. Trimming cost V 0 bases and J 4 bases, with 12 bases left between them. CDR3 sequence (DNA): TGTGCCAGCAGTTTATCCTACGACAGATTCTATGGCTACACCTTC. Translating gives CASSLSYDRFYGYTF.

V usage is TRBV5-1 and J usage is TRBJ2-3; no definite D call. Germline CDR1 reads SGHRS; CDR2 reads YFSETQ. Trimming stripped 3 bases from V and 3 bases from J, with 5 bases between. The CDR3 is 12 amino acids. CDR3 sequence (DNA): TGCGCCAGCAGCTCCGCAACAGATACGCAGTATTTT. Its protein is CASSSATDTQYF.

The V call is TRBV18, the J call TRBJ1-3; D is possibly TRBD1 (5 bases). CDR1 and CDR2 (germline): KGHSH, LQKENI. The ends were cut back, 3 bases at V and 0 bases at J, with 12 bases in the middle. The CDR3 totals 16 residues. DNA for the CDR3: TGTGCCAGCTCACCTGAGGCAGGGAGCTCTGGAAACACCATATATTTT. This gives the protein CASSPEAGSSGNTIYF.

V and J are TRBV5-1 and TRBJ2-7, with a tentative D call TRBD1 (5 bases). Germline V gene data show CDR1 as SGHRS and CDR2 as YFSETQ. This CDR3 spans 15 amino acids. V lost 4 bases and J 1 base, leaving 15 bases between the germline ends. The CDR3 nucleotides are TGCGCCAGCAGCCCGGACATTCTTTTGTCCTACGAGCAGTACTTC. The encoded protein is CASSPDILLSYEQYF.

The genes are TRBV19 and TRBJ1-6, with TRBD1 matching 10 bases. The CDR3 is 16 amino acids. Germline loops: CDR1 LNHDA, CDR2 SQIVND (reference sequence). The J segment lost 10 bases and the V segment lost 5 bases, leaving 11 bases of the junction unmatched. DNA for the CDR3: TGTGCCAGTAGTCGCGGGGAGACAGGGGGCATCTCACCCCTCCACTTT. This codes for CASSRGETGGISPLHF.

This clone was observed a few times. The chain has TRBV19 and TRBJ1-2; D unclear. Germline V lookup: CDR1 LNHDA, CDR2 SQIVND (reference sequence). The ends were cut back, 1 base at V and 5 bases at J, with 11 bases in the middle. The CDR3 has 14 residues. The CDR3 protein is CASSIANAYYGYTF. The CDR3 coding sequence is TGTGCCAGTAGTATAGCCAACGCTTATTATGGCTACACCTTC.

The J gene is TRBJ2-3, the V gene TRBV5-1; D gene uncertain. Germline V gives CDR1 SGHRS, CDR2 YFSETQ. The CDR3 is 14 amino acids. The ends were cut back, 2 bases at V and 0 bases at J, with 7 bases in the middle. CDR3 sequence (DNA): TGCGCCAGCAGCTTTGACGGGAGCACAGATACGCAGTATTTT. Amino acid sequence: CASSFDGSTDTQYF.

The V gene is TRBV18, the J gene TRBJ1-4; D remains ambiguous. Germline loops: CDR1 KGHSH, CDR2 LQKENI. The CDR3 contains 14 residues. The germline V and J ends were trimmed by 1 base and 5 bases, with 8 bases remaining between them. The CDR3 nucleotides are TGTGCCAGCTCACCACGCCCTGAGAATGAAAAACTGTTTTTT. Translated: CASSPRPENEKLFF.

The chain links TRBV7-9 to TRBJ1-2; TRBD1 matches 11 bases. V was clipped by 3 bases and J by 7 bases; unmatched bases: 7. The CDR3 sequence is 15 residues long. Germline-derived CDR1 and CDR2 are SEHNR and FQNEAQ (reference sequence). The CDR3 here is CASSFGTGGFSGYTF. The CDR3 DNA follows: TGTGCCAGCAGCTTTGGGACAGGGGGGTTCAGTGGCTACACCTTC.